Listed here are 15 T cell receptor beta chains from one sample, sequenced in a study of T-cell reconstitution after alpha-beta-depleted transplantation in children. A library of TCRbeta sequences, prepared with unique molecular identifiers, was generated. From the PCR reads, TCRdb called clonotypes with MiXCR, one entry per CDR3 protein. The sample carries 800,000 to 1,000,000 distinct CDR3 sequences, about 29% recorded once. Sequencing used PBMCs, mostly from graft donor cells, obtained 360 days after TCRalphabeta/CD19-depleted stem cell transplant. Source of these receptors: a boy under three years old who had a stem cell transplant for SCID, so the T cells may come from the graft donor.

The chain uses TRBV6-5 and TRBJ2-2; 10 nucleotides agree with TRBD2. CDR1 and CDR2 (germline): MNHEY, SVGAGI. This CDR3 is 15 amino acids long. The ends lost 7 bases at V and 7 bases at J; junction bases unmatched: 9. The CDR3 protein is CASIYSGGSIGELFF. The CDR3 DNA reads TGTGCCAGCATTTATAGCGGGGGGTCAATCGGGGAGCTGTTTTTT.

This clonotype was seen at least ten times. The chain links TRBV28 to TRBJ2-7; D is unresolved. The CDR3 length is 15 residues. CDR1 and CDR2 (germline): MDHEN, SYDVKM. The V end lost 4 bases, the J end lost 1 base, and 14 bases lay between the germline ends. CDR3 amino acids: CASSWSSVHSYEQYF. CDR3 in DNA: TGTGCCAGCAGTTGGAGTTCGGTACATTCCTACGAGCAGTACTTC.

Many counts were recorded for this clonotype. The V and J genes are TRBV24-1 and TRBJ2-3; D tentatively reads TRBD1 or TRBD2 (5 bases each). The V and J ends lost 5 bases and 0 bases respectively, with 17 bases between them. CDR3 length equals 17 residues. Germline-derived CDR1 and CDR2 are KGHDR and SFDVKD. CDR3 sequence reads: CATSGGTGPSSTDTQYF. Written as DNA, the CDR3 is TGTGCCACCAGTGGGGGGACCGGGCCCTCGAGCACAGATACGCAGTATTTT.

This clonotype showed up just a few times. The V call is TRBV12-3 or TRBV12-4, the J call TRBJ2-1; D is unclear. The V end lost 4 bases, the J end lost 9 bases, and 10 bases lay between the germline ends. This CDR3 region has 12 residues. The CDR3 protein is CASSWAVIEQFF. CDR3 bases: TGTGCCAGCAGTTGGGCAGTTATTGAGCAGTTCTTC.

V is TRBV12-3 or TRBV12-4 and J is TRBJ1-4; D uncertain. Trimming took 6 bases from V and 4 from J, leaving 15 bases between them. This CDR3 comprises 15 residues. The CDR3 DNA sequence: TGTGCCAGCAGGCCGACCCGTGGTCGTAATGAAAAACTGTTTTTT. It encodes CASRPTRGRNEKLFF.

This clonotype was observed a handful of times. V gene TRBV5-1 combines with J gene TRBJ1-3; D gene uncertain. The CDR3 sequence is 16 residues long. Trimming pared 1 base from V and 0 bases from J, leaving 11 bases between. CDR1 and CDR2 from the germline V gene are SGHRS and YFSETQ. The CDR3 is CASSLRPSYSGNTIYF. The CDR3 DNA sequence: TGCGCCAGCAGCTTGCGACCCAGTTACTCTGGAAACACCATATATTTT.

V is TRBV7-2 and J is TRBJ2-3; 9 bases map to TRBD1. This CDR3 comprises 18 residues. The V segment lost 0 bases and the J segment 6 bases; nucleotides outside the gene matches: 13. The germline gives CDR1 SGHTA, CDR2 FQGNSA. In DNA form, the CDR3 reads TGTGCCAGCAGCTTAGCTAAGGGGACAGGGACGGGAGTGGATACGCAGTATTTT. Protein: CASSLAKGTGTGVDTQYF.

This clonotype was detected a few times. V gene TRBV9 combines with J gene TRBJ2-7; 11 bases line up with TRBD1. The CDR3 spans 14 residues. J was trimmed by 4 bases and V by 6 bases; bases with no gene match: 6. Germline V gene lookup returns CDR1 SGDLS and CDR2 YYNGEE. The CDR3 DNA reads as TGTGCCAGCACCCGGGACAGGGGGTCATACGAGCAGTACTTC. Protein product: CASTRDRGSYEQYF.

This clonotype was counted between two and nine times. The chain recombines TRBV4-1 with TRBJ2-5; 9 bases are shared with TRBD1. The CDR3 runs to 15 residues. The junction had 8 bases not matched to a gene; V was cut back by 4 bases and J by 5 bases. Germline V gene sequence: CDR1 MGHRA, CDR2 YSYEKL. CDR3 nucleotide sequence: TGCGCCAGCAGCCCCGGGACAGGGAGGGCGGAGACCCAGTACTTC. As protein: CASSPGTGRAETQYF.

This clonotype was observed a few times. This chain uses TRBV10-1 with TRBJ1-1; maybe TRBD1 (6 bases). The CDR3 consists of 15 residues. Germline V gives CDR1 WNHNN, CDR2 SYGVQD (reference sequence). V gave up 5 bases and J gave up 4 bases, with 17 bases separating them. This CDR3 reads CASSQGPVGGTEAFF. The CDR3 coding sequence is TGCGCCAGCAGTCAGGGGCCGGTGGGAGGCACTGAAGCTTTCTTT.

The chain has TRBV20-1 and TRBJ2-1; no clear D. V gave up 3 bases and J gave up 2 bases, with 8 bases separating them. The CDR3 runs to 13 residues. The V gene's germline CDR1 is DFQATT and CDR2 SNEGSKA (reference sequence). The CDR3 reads CSASVAPYNEQFF. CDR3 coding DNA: TGCAGTGCTAGTGTAGCCCCCTACAATGAGCAGTTCTTC.

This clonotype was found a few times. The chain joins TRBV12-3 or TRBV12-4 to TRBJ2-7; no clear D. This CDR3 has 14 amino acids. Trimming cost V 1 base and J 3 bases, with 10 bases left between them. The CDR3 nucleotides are TGTGCCAGCAGTTTAGGGCGGCGGTACTACGAGCAGTACTTC. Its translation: CASSLGRRYYEQYF.

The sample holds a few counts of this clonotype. The CDR3 loop reads CSVSRAGGNKDTQYF. As DNA, the CDR3 is TGCAGTGTCTCGCGAGCGGGGGGGAATAAAGATACGCAGTATTTT. The genes are TRBV20-1 and TRBJ2-3; the match to TRBD2 covers 10 bases. J gave up 5 bases and V 7 bases, and 12 bases lay outside the gene matches. This CDR3 is 15 amino acids long. CDR1 and CDR2 from the germline V gene are DFQATT and SNEGSKA (reference sequence).

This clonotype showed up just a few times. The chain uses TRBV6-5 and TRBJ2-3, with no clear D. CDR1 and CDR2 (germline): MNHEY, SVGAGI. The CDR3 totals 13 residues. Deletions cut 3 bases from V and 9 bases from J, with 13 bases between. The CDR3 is CASSYGVLATQYF. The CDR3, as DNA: TGTGCCAGCAGTTATGGTGTATTGGCGACGCAGTATTTT.

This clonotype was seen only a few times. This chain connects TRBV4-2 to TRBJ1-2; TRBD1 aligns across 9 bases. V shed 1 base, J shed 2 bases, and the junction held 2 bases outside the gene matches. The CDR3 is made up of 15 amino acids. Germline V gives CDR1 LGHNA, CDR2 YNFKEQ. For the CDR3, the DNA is TGTGCCAGCAGCCAAGGGACAGGGGTAAACTATGGCTACACCTTC. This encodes CASSQGTGVNYGYTF.